This T cell receptor beta chain was captured in a study of T cell changes during pregnancy in multiple sclerosis. The length of the CDR3 is 11 residues. Germline V CDR1 and CDR2: MNHEY, SVGAGI. With 5 bases clipped from V and 10 bases from J, the junction kept 2 bases outside the gene matches. Clones were sequenced by immunoSEQ multiplex PCR, and TCRdb holds only the in-frame ones, with some missing. The sample comprises approximately 100,000 clones, 80% to 95% of which are singletons, and 3.5% rests with the top ten. This chain joins TRBV6-5 and TRBJ2-1; 7 bases line up with TRBD1. Sequences were derived from peripheral blood, sampled after pregnancy. The sequence was collected from a female donor with multiple sclerosis, enrolled in a pregnancy study. The DNA for the CDR3 is TGTGCCAGCAGTATGGGACAGGAGCAGTTCTTC. Protein sequence: CASSMGQEQFF.